This T cell receptor (beta chain) was obtained from a study of Graves' ophthalmopathy and Graves' hyperthyroidism. Study observations and caveats: Most expanded thyroid clonotypes above 0.001 frequency also appeared in blood.

This clonotype was seen at least ten times. The antigen is not known. The CDR3 extends over 17 amino acids. Germline CDR1 reads SEHNR; CDR2 reads FQNEAQ (reference sequence). Trimming took 2 bases from V and 0 from J, leaving 16 bases between them. The hyperthyroidism patients, aged 18 to 65, had been newly diagnosed, with under 2 months' duration. TCR beta CDR3 amplification used RNA transcripts. RT-PCR with HTBI primers came first, then second-round multiplex PCR. TCRdb analysed the multiplex PCR reads with MiXCR anew, one entry per CDR3 protein. Seen here are around 590,000 distinct CDR3 sequences, roughly 40% observed once, and the top ten hold less than 4.5%.

The chain employs TRBV7-9 and TRBJ1-1, with a tentative D call TRBD1 (5 bases). The sequence came from an adult man with Graves' hyperthyroidism. The sample consisted of peripheral blood or thyroid tissue (not recorded which). The chain's CDR3 is CASSLNWGREMNTEAFF. The CDR3 DNA follows: TGTGCCAGCAGCTTAAACTGGGGCAGGGAAATGAACACTGAAGCTTTCTTT.